This T cell receptor (beta chain) emerged from a study of beta chain features in type 1 diabetes. Germline assignment: CDR1 MNHEY and CDR2 SMNVEV (reference sequence). The V gene lost 1 base and the J gene lost 1 base, with 8 bases spanning the gap. The CDR3 extends over 15 amino acids. TCRB transcripts that were expressed got sequenced, as all of the isolated RNA had been reverse transcribed. Sequencing used immunoSEQ multiplex PCR; TCRdb keeps in-frame clones, though not all of them. Of approximately 400,000 clones in the sample, more than 12% were seen once. This clone was picked up a small number of times. Its antigen is undetermined. General study results and limits: Shorter TCRB CDR3s, moderately but significantly so, marked every one of the four CD4+ subsets in Type 1 diabetes patients. Sampled from patients, naive, central memory and Treg TCRB repertoires appeared more similar than those sampled from healthy donors.

This receptor was identified in a woman aged 18-29 years in good health. Sequencing input: naive CD4+ T cells from blood. The rearrangement links TRBV27 to TRBJ1-3; D remains unclear. CDR3 nucleotides: TGTGCCAGCAGTTTATTGTCCGGGTCTGGAAACACCATATATTTT. This codes for CASSLLSGSGNTIYF.